This TCR beta chain was recorded in a study of CD8 T cells in ankylosing spondylitis. In this sample, this clonotype turned up a few times. The antigen is undetermined. A single record per CDR3 protein comes from TCRdb applying MiXCR to the 5' RACE reads. The table has a few hundred thousand distinct CDR3 sequences, around 22% seen once. The V end was cut by 1 base, the J end by 7 bases, with 11 bases between. Germline V gene lookup returns CDR1 SEHNR and CDR2 FQNEAQ (reference sequence). CDR3 length: 15 amino acids. Study-wide results and limits: From matched ankylosing spondylitis synovial fluid, disease-linked clones were reportedly recovered at significantly enriched levels. CD8+ cells made up the disease-linked clones, which were relatively rare in peripheral blood. Blood from ankylosing spondylitis patients appeared to carry a characteristic roughly 8-variant TCR beta motif.

Specimen: blood, either unsorted or a sorted T cell fraction (not recorded which). The source is a male donor with ankylosing spondylitis. The V gene is TRBV7-9, the J gene TRBJ1-6; no definite D call. For the CDR3, the DNA is TGTGCCAGCAGCTTAGTAGGGCCATACAATTCACCCCTCCACTTT. It translates to CASSLVGPYNSPLHF.